Detailed here is one T cell receptor (beta chain). This record comes from a study of shared clonotypes between healthy human individuals. Looked up from germline, CDR1 is MDHEN and CDR2 is SYDVKM. V gave up 2 bases and J gave up 1 base, with 9 bases separating them. This CDR3 is built from 15 residues. Clones were read by immunoSEQ multiplex PCR, and TCRdb kept only the in-frame ones, dropping some. The sample yields over a million clones, roughly 97% seen once. The sample consisted of naive CD4+ T cells sorted from blood. Sample subset: CD45RA+ positively selected. The chain uses TRBV28 and TRBJ1-3; D not certain. This receptor was taken from a man aged 25 to 45 in good health. The CDR3 DNA reads TGTGCCAGCAGTTTAATTGGCACGTCTGGAAACACCATATATTTT. It encodes CASSLIGTSGNTIYF.